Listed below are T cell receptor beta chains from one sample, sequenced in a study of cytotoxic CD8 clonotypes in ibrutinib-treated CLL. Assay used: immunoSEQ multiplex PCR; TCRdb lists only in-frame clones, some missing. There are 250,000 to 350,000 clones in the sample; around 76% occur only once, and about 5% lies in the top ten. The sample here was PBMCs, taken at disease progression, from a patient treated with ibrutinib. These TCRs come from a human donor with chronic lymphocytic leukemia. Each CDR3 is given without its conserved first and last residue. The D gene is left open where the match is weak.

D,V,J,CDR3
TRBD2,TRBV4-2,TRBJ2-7,ASVQTSGGPYEQY
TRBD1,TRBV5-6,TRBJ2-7,ASSSPGQGAGEQY
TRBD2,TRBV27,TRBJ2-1,ASSPKVSGGANEQF
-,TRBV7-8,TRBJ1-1,ASSLGSGNTEAF
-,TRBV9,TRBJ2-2,ASKVSDTNTGELF
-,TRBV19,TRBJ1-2,ASSIGSTWGYGYT
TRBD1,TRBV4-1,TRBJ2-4,ASSQGTGALIQY
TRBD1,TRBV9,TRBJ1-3,ASSPPGQGPGTIY
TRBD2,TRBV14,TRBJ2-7,ASSQVGKTSADYEQY
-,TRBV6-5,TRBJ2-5,ASSYSWQKETQY
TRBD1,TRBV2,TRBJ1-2,ASSDGRGYGYT
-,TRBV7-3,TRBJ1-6,ASSLIRNSPLH
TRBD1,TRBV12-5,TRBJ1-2,ASGLGTGEYGYT
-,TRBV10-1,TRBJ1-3,ASSEDSTGNTIY
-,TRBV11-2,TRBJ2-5,ASSDGPMSTQY
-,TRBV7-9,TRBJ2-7,ASSLLGGSYEQY
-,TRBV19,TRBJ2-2,ASSIRQAGELF
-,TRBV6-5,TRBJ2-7,ASSELPREGEQY
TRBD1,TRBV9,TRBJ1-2,ASSPRGTALLGGYT
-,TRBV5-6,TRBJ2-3,ASSLTGRLADTQY